This T cell receptor (beta chain) was captured by sequencing in a study of cytomegalovirus exposure and HLA in healthy donors. Findings and caveats of the study: Sequences of the TCR beta chain were said to predict the HLA-A and HLA-B alleles of most subjects accurately. The productive fraction for most TCR beta V segments was about 90% or about 30% in an earlier analysis. The analysis excluded some indistinguishable V segments, including TRBV6-2 and TRBV6-3.

On this clone: Antigen specificity is unknown.

In nominal health when sampled, donors likely had unrecorded immune exposures nonetheless. CDR1 and CDR2 from the germline V gene are KGHSH and LQKENI. The V segment lost 5 bases and the J segment 0 bases; nucleotides outside the gene matches: 8. CDR3 length equals 16 residues. The PCR was carried out with 60 Vbeta primers and 13 Jbeta primers. The protocol was immunoSEQ multiplex PCR, while the TCRdb copy is restricted to in-frame clones and leaves out a portion. Among some 130,000 clones listed, approximately 83% were seen once. The source of this sequence is a man aged 35-49 years in good health and CMV-seronegative. Sequenced input: PBMCs. The V and J genes are TRBV18 and TRBJ2-7, with 9 bases matching TRBD2. The CDR3 nucleotides are TGTGCCAGCTCATTCTGGGCTAGCGGGAACTCCTACGAGCAGTACTTC. Translated: CASSFWASGNSYEQYF.